This T cell receptor beta chain was recovered during a study of blood T cell repertoires in COVID-19. Study processing details: Amplifying reference gene primers gave estimates of nucleated cell counts. The table came from immunoSEQ multiplex PCR; TCRdb's copy has only in-frame clones and leaves some out. The V and J calls and clone size were taken over from that table, and D and trimming were inferred from the DNA. The profile shows roughly 290,000 clones, about nine tenths of them singletons. The CDR3 consists of 20 residues. CDR1 and CDR2 from the germline V gene are MNHEY and SVGEGT. With 6 bases clipped from V and 0 bases from J, the junction kept 15 bases outside the gene matches.

The chain links TRBV6-2 or TRBV6-3 to TRBJ2-4, with 12 bases that match TRBD1. The sample was peripheral blood. This TCR was sampled from a woman aged 55-70 years with acute or convalescent COVID-19. CDR3 nucleotides: TGTGCCAGCAGCTCCTGGGACAGGGGGCGCGAGGCCTTAGCCAAAAACATTCAGTACTTC. Its protein product is CASSSWDRGREALAKNIQYF.